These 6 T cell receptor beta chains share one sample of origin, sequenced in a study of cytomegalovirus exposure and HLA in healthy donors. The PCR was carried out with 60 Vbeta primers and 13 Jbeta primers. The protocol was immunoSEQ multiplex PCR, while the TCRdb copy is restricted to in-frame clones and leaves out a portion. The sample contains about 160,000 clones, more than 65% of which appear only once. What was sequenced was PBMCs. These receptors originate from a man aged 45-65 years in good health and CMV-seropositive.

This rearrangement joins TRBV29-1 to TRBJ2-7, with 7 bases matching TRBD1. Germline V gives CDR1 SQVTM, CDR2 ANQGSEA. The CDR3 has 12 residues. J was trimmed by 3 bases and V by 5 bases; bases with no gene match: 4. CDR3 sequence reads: CSVKTGNYEQYF. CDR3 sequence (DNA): TGCAGCGTTAAGACAGGGAACTACGAGCAGTACTTC.

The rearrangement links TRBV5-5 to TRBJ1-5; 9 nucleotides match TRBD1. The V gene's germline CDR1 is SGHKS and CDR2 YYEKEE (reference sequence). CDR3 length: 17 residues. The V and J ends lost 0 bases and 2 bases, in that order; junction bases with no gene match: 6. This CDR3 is CASSLGGDRVRNQPQHF. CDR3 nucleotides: TGTGCCAGCAGCTTGGGGGGGGACAGGGTTCGCAATCAGCCCCAGCATTTT.

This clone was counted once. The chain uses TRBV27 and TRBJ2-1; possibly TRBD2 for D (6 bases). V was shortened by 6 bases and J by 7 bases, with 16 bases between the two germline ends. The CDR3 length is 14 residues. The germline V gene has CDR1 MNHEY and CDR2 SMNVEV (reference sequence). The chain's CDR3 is CASSRGGIYNEQFF. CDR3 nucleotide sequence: TGTGCCAGCAGCCGGGGCGGGATCTATAATGAGCAGTTCTTC.

CDR3 bases: TGCGCCAGCAGCCCGGGACAGAACAATCAGCCCCAGCATTTT. Encoded protein: CASSPGQNNQPQHF. The chain has TRBV5-1 and TRBJ1-5; TRBD1 matches 7 bases. Germline CDR1 SGHRS, CDR2 YFSETQ. This CDR3 comprises 14 residues. J lost 3 bases, V lost 4 bases, and 4 bases had no gene match. The variable domain in full, with the rest retrieved from reference TRBV5-1 and TRBJ1-5, is KAGVTQTPRYLIKTRGQQVTLSCSPISGHRSVSWYQQTPGQGLQFLFEYFSETQRNKGNFPGRFSGRQFSNSRSEMNVSTLELGDSALYLCASSPGQNNQPQHFGDGTRLSIL.

In DNA, the CDR3 is TGTGCCAGCAGCTTGGGGCAGAGCTCCTACGAGCAGTACTTC. Protein: CASSLGQSSYEQYF. This chain connects TRBV11-2 to TRBJ2-7; the D gene is possibly TRBD1 (5 bases). The CDR3 sequence is 14 residues long. Germline lookup yields CDR1 SGHAT and CDR2 FQNNGV. Trimming left V 3 bases short and J 0 bases short, with 9 bases between.

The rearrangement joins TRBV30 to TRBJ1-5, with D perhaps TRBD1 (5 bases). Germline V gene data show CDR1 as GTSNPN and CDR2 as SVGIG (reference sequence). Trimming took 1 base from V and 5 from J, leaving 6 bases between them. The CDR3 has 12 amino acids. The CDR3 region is CAWSAGHQPQHF. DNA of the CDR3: TGTGCCTGGAGTGCAGGGCATCAGCCCCAGCATTTT.